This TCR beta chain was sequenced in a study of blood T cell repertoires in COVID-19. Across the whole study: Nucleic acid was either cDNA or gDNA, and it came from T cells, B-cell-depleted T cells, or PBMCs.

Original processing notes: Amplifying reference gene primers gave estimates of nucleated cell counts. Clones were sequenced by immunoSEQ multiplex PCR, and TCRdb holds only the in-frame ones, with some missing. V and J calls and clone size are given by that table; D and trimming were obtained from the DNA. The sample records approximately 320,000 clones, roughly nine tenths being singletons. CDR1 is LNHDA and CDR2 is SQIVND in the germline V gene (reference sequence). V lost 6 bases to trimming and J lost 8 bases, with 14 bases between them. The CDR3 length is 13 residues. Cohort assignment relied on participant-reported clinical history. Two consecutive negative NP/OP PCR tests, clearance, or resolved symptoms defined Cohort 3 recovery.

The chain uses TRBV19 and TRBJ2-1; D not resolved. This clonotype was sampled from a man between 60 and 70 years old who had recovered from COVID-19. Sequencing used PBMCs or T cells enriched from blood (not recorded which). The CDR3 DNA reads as TGTGCCAGTAGCGAGAATCAAGCATATGAGCAGTTCTTC. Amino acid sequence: CASSENQAYEQFF.